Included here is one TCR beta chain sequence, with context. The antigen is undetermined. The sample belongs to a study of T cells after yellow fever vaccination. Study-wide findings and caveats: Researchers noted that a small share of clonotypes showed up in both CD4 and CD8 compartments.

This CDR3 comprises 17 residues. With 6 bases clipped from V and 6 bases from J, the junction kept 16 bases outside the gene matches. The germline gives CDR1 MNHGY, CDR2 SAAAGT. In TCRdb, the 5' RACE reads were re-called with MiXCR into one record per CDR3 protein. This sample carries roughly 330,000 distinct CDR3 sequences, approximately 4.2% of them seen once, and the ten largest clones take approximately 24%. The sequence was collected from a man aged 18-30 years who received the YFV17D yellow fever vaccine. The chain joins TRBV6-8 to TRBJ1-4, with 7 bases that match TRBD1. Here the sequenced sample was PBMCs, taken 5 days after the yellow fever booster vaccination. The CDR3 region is CASRHRKDRAGYEKLFF. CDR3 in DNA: TGTGCCAGCAGGCACCGGAAAGACAGGGCCGGTTATGAAAAACTGTTTTTT.